The next 21 T cell receptor beta chains were all read from a single sample in a study of regulatory T cells in long-lasting Graves disease. To make TCR beta libraries, researchers used iRepertoire HTBI primers and Arm-PCR of CDR3 regions. TCRdb recomputed calls from the multiplex PCR reads with MiXCR, one row per CDR3 protein. The top ten hold under 9% of the sample, which has about 470,000 distinct CDR3 sequences, more than 20% seen once. Time point indicated: persistent/refractory GD, antithyroid drugs over 5 years with positive TRAb. Scientists built the TCR library using RNA that was extracted from PBMCs. The sample was peripheral blood mononuclear cells (PBMCs), taken when the disease was refractory, from a patient treated with antithyroid drugs. Receptors originate from a female donor with Graves disease.

This clonotype was counted many times. One end of the junction does not line up with germline, which may come from a read error. The rearrangement uses TRBV7-7 and TRBJ2-5; D could derive from TRBD1 or TRBD2 (5 bases each). The germline V gene encodes CDR1 SSHAT and CDR2 FNYEAQ (reference sequence). The CDR3 consists of 13 residues. The CDR3 is CASSGQPQETQYF. The CDR3 coding sequence is TGTGCTAGCAGCGGACAACCCCAAGAGACCCAGTACTTC.

This clonotype was seen at least ten times. The V gene is TRBV20-1, the J gene TRBJ2-3; D is perhaps TRBD2 (5 bases). The CDR3 extends over 15 amino acids. The germline CDR1 and CDR2 sequences are DFQATT and SNEGSKA (reference sequence). Between the trimmed V and J ends, which lost 0 bases and 2 bases, there was a span of 12 bases. CDR3 sequence (DNA): TGCAGTGCTAGAGATCTCCTAGCCTACACAGATACGCAGTATTTT. Protein product: CSARDLLAYTDTQYF.

This clonotype was detected ten times or more. Just one base apart from a much larger clone, this may be a read error. The chain is built from TRBV28 and TRBJ2-7; no clear D gene. The CDR3 is made up of 15 amino acids. In germline, CDR1 is MDHEN, CDR2 SYDVKM. CDR3 residues: CASSPRVPMRYGQYF. CDR3 in DNA: TGTGCCAGCAGTCCCCGGGTCCCAATGCGGTACGGGCAGTACTTC.

V and J are TRBV5-1 and TRBJ2-7, with 12 bases identical to TRBD2. The CDR3 covers 15 residues. Per the germline V gene, CDR1 is SGHRS and CDR2 is YFSETQ. The trim removed 0 bases at V and 5 bases at J, leaving 3 bases unmatched. CDR3 in DNA: TGCGCCAGCAGCTTGGGACTAGCGGGAGCGCACGAGCAGTACTTC. Translation gives CASSLGLAGAHEQYF.

In the case of this clonotype: A single base is all that separates this from a far larger clone, so a read error is likely. V usage is TRBV12-3 or TRBV12-4 and J usage is TRBJ2-5, with D hard to call. The CDR3 sequence is 11 residues long. The V end was cut by 6 bases, the J end by 3 bases, with 5 bases between. As DNA, the CDR3 is TGTGCCAGCAGATCCGAAGAGACCCAGTACTTC. Protein product: CASRSEETQYF.

This clonotype was detected a few times. Here the CDR3 DNA reads TGTGCCAGCAGTTACTCCTCACGGGGGGAGCTGTTTTTT. Protein: CASSYSSRGELFF. The chain is built from TRBV6-2 or TRBV6-3 and TRBJ2-2; no definite D call. V lost 0 bases, J lost 8 bases, and 7 bases lay in between. The CDR3 extends over 13 amino acids. CDR1 and CDR2 from the germline V gene are MNHEY and SVGEGT.

This clonotype occurred many times. The genes are TRBV28 and TRBJ1-1, with 7 bases lining up with TRBD1. The germline gives CDR1 MDHEN, CDR2 SYDVKM. The CDR3 loop spans 14 amino acids. The V and J ends lost 5 bases and 4 bases, in that order; junction bases with no gene match: 7. The CDR3 region is CASSPDRWFTEAFF. In DNA form, the CDR3 reads TGTGCCAGCAGTCCGGACAGGTGGTTCACTGAAGCTTTCTTT. The whole variable domain, remainder taken from reference TRBV28 and TRBJ1-1, is DVKVTQSSRYLVKRTGEKVFLECVQDMDHENMFWYRQDPGLGLRLIYFSYDVKMKEKGDIPEGYSVSREKKERFSLILESASTNQTSMYLCASSPDRWFTEAFFGQGTRLTVV.

V gene TRBV6-1 combines with J gene TRBJ2-5; D could derive from TRBD1 or TRBD2 (5 bases each). The CDR3 spans 15 residues. In germline, CDR1 is MNHNS, CDR2 SASEGT. V shed 6 bases and J shed 0 bases, with 14 bases lying between them. The CDR3 sequence is CASSQSWGNQETQYF. The CDR3 DNA follows: TGTGCCAGCAGCCAGAGTTGGGGGAACCAAGAGACCCAGTACTTC.

The rearrangement joins TRBV7-9 to TRBJ2-7; maybe TRBD1 (6 bases). Germline-derived CDR1 and CDR2 are SEHNR and FQNEAQ (reference sequence). The CDR3 runs to 14 residues. The ends were cut back, 5 bases at V and 2 bases at J, with 13 bases in the middle. The CDR3 protein is CASSTRTEPYEQYF. The CDR3 coding sequence is TGTGCCAGCAGCACCAGGACAGAACCCTACGAGCAGTACTTC.

V usage is TRBV4-1 and J usage is TRBJ1-2; D is ambiguous. V was pared by 5 bases and J by 7 bases, with 14 bases between. The CDR3 length is 13 residues. The germline V gene has CDR1 MGHRA and CDR2 YSYEKL. The DNA of the CDR3 is TGCGCCAGCAGCTGGAGGGCGGTGGGTGGCTACACCTTC. Its translation: CASSWRAVGGYTF.

This chain's CDR3 is CASSLSGSSQETQYF. CDR3 coding DNA: TGTGCCAGCAGCTTATCTGGTAGCTCGCAAGAGACCCAGTACTTC. J is TRBJ2-5 and V is TRBV7-3; D is uncertain. CDR3 length: 15 residues. Germline CDR1 SGHTA, CDR2 FQGTGA. The germline V and J ends were trimmed by 2 bases and 2 bases, with 12 bases remaining between them.

This clonotype was detected once. The chain combines TRBV5-1 with TRBJ1-1; D gene uncertain. The germline V gene encodes CDR1 SGHRS and CDR2 YFSETQ. The CDR3 loop spans 16 amino acids. V gave up 3 bases and J gave up 2 bases, with 17 bases separating them. CDR3 in amino acids: CASSSRPSSGNTEAFF. The DNA for the CDR3 is TGCGCCAGCAGCTCGCGACCTTCCTCGGGTAACACTGAAGCTTTCTTT.

In its sample, this clonotype was seen many times. This chain links TRBV6-1 with TRBJ1-6; D is undetermined. Germline V gives CDR1 MNHNS, CDR2 SASEGT. Trimming stripped 4 bases from V and 0 bases from J, with 10 bases between. This CDR3 comprises 16 residues. The CDR3 sequence: CASSADGSSYNSPLHF. CDR3 DNA sequence: TGTGCCAGCAGTGCTGACGGGAGCTCCTATAATTCACCCCTCCACTTT.

This clonotype was recorded many times. The rearrangement joins TRBV20-1 to TRBJ2-7, with D perhaps TRBD1 (5 bases). CDR1 is DFQATT, CDR2 SNEGSKA, per germline (reference sequence). This CDR3 spans 15 amino acids. Trimming stripped 0 bases from V and 0 bases from J, with 12 bases between. In nucleotides, the CDR3 is TGCAGTGCTAGAGATATCGACAGCCTCTCCTACGAGCAGTACTTC. Translation gives CSARDIDSLSYEQYF.

The chain couples TRBV5-1 to TRBJ2-7; D unclear. Trimming cost V 3 bases and J 3 bases, with 10 bases left between them. The CDR3 has 13 residues. Per germline, CDR1 SGHRS and CDR2 YFSETQ. CDR3 sequence (DNA): TGCGCCAGCAGCTCGACCCCCTTCTACGAGCAGTACTTC. The encoded protein is CASSSTPFYEQYF.

The rearrangement joins TRBV29-1 to TRBJ2-5; 8 bases match TRBD2. V trimming: 4 bases; J trimming: 0 bases; junction bases outside the gene matches: 13. The CDR3 totals 17 residues. Germline CDR1 reads SQVTM; CDR2 reads ANQGSEA. The CDR3 DNA reads TGCAGCGTTGTCCCGGGAGGGGGACCGAGCCACCAAGAGACCCAGTACTTC. This gives the protein CSVVPGGGPSHQETQYF.

This chain uses TRBV5-1 with TRBJ2-7; TRBD2 matches 9 bases. The J segment lost 7 bases and the V segment lost 2 bases, leaving 10 bases of the junction unmatched. The germline gives CDR1 SGHRS, CDR2 YFSETQ. CDR3 length: 15 amino acids. The CDR3 sequence is CASSLISGGLVEQYF. CDR3 sequence (DNA): TGCGCCAGCAGCTTAATTAGCGGGGGCCTTGTAGAGCAGTACTTC.

At least ten counts were recorded for this clonotype. Written as DNA, the CDR3 is TGTGCCAGCAGTTCGGGGGACACCTTCTATGGCTACACCTTC. Its protein is CASSSGDTFYGYTF. The chain combines TRBV28 with TRBJ1-2; possibly TRBD1 for D (6 bases). In germline, CDR1 is MDHEN, CDR2 SYDVKM. The CDR3 totals 14 residues. The V and J ends lost 4 bases and 4 bases respectively, with 13 bases between them.

This clonotype was recorded many times. The J gene is TRBJ1-5, the V gene TRBV28; TRBD1 matches 11 bases. This CDR3 has 13 amino acids. With V trimmed by 7 bases and J by 5 bases, 1 base remained unmatched. CDR1 MDHEN and CDR2 SYDVKM come from the germline V gene. The CDR3 protein is CASMDRGHQPQHF. Here the CDR3 DNA reads TGTGCCAGCATGGACAGGGGGCATCAGCCCCAGCATTTT.

This clonotype was observed many times. V is TRBV28 and J is TRBJ1-2, with TRBD1 as a possible D gene (6 bases). Trimming took 9 bases from V and 4 from J, leaving 21 bases between them. The CDR3 is 15 residues long. Per the germline V gene, CDR1 is MDHEN and CDR2 is SYDVKM. The chain's CDR3 is CASFSSGQGLYGYTF. The CDR3 DNA reads as TGTGCCAGTTTTTCGTCGGGACAAGGTCTCTATGGCTACACCTTC.

The rearrangement links TRBV27 to TRBJ2-3, with 10 nucleotides matching TRBD2. V shed 3 bases and J 3 bases; nucleotides not matched to a gene: 12. Germline assignment: CDR1 MNHEY and CDR2 SMNVEV (reference sequence). The CDR3 runs to 18 residues. This chain's CDR3 is CASSFLSLSGRETDTQYF. CDR3 nucleotides: TGTGCCAGCAGTTTCCTGTCTCTAAGCGGGAGGGAGACAGATACGCAGTATTTT.